This passage covers 13 T cell receptor beta chains from one sample sequenced in a study of PD-1 blockade in mismatch repair-deficient tumors. Some clones are missing from TCRdb's copy, which holds only in-frame ones; the method was immunoSEQ multiplex PCR. The sample lists under 50,000 clones; over 80% were seen once. The sample here was PBMCs, taken roughly nine months after starting pembrolizumab. Receptor source: an adult with mismatch repair-deficient cancer.

This chain uses TRBV18 with TRBJ1-2; TRBD1 agrees at 9 bases. The CDR3 has 15 amino acids. Germline CDR1 and CDR2: KGHSH and LQKENI. The junction had 11 bases not matched to a gene; V was cut back by 4 bases and J by 8 bases. Written as DNA, the CDR3 is TGTGCCAGCTCACGCCTGGACAGGGGAAAGGTGGGCTACACCTTC. As protein: CASSRLDRGKVGYTF. Drawing the rest from reference TRBV18 and TRBJ1-2, the complete variable domain is NAGVMQNPRHLVRRRGQEARLRCSPMKGHSHVYWYRQLPEEGLKFMVYLQKENIIDESGMPKERFSAEFPKEGPSILRIQQVVRGDSAAYFCASSRLDRGKVGYTFGSGTRLTVV.

The CDR3 is CASSQRAGGKTLLGQYF. The CDR3 nucleotides are TGCGCCAGCAGTCAGAGAGCGGGAGGTAAAACTTTACTTGGGCAGTACTTC. V is TRBV23-1 and J is TRBJ2-5; 9 nucleotides align to TRBD2. TRBV23-1 is identified as an open reading frame with a role that is uncertain. This CDR3 contains 17 residues. Trimming cost V 3 bases and J 11 bases; bases outside gene matches: 19.

V and J are TRBV2 and TRBJ1-4; D gene ambiguous. In germline, CDR1 is SNHLY, CDR2 FYNNEI. CDR3 length equals 14 residues. Trimming removed 1 base at V and 0 bases at J, with 3 bases between. Here the CDR3 DNA reads TGTGCCAGCAGTGAAGTATCAACTAATGAAAAACTGTTTTTT. Its protein product is CASSEVSTNEKLFF.

The V call is TRBV9, the J call TRBJ1-6, with unresolved D. This CDR3 contains 15 residues. Germline CDR1 reads SGDLS; CDR2 reads YYNGEE. Trimming left V 4 bases short and J 6 bases short, with 14 bases between. Here the CDR3 reads CASSQGGALNSPLHF. CDR3 in DNA: TGTGCCAGCAGCCAAGGCGGCGCGCTTAATTCACCCCTCCACTTT. Full variable domain (remainder filled in from reference TRBV9 and TRBJ1-6): DSGVTQTPKHLITATGQRVTLRCSPRSGDLSVYWYQQSLDQGLQFLIQYYNGEERAKGNILERFSAQQFPDLHSELNLSSLELGDSALYFCASSQGGALNSPLHFGNGTRLTVT.

In nucleotides, the CDR3 is TGCAGCTCAAGAGGAGGGTTCAATGAGCAGTTCTTC. It codes for CSSRGGFNEQFF. V usage is TRBV29-1 and J usage is TRBJ2-1; D is possibly TRBD2 (6 bases). The CDR3 extends over 12 amino acids. Germline loops: CDR1 SQVTM, CDR2 ANQGSEA. V was shortened by 8 bases and J by 6 bases, with 14 bases between the two germline ends.

The chain joins TRBV5-6 to TRBJ1-1, with D maybe TRBD1 (6 bases). There are 14 residues in the CDR3. CDR1 SGHDT and CDR2 YYEEEE come from the germline V gene. With 4 bases removed from V and 5 bases from J, the gap between germline ends came to 15 bases. The CDR3 loop reads CASSGNQGITEAFF. CDR3 DNA sequence: TGTGCCAGCAGCGGAAATCAGGGGATAACTGAAGCTTTCTTT.

The V gene is TRBV11-2, the J gene TRBJ2-7; 10 nucleotides align to TRBD1. Germline V CDR1 and CDR2: SGHAT, FQNNGV. Trimming took 6 bases from V and 2 from J; bases not matched to a gene: 4. This CDR3 is built from 14 residues. The CDR3: CASRGTGATYEQYF. DNA for the CDR3: TGTGCCAGCAGAGGGACAGGGGCTACCTACGAGCAGTACTTC.

The chain is built from TRBV4-1 and TRBJ1-5; a weak D match, TRBD1 (6 bases). This CDR3 comprises 15 residues. The germline V gene encodes CDR1 MGHRA and CDR2 YSYEKL. V was shortened by 3 bases and J by 7 bases, with 16 bases between the two germline ends. CDR3 sequence reads: CASSQATGPRQPQHF. For the CDR3, the DNA is TGCGCCAGCAGCCAGGCGACAGGACCGAGGCAGCCCCAGCATTTT.

The chain has TRBV19 and TRBJ2-1, with D perhaps TRBD2 (8 bases). V lost 5 bases to trimming and J lost 9 bases, with 20 bases between them. Germline CDR1 is LNHDA and CDR2 is SQIVND (reference sequence). The CDR3 contains 15 residues. CDR3 DNA sequence: TGTGCCAGTAGTCACCCGGGAGGGGGCGGACCTGAGCAGTTCTTC. Encoded protein: CASSHPGGGGPEQFF. The complete variable domain, with remaining parts taken from reference TRBV19 and TRBJ2-1, reads DGGITQSPKYLFRKEGQNVTLSCEQNLNHDAMYWYRQDPGQGLRLIYYSQIVNDFQKGDIAEGYSVSREKKESFPLTVTSAQKNPTAFYLCASSHPGGGGPEQFFGPGTRLTVL.

This chain links TRBV5-4 with TRBJ2-7, with D unclear. The CDR3 runs 14 residues. CDR1 is SGHNT, CDR2 YYREEE, per germline (reference sequence). V was pared by 0 bases and J by 2 bases, with 9 bases between. The DNA for the CDR3 is TGTGCCAGCAGCTTGGGTTTCGGAGCCTACGAGCAGTACTTC. Residues: CASSLGFGAYEQYF.

This rearrangement joins TRBV28 to TRBJ1-6, with TRBD1 matching 7 bases. The CDR3 contains 16 residues. Germline V gives CDR1 MDHEN, CDR2 SYDVKM. J gave up 10 bases and V 7 bases, and 16 bases lay outside the gene matches. The CDR3 loop reads CASNHPVPGQQSPLHF. The CDR3 DNA reads TGTGCCAGCAACCATCCCGTTCCGGGACAGCAATCACCCCTCCACTTT.

This chain links TRBV5-6 with TRBJ1-1, with 11 bases that match TRBD1. The CDR3 spans 16 residues. The germline gives CDR1 SGHDT, CDR2 YYEEEE. Trimming took 4 bases from V and 3 from J; bases not matched to a gene: 8. The CDR3 reads CASSPDRGRGDTEAFF. The CDR3 nucleotides read TGTGCCAGCAGCCCGGACAGGGGGCGAGGGGACACTGAAGCTTTCTTT.

This chain joins TRBV5-1 and TRBJ2-7; the match to TRBD1 covers 7 bases. CDR1 and CDR2 (germline): SGHRS, YFSETQ. Germline trimming cut 0 bases from V and 3 bases from J; bases unmatched to any gene: 3. This CDR3 is 14 amino acids long. CDR3 amino acids: CASSLGQGSYEQYF. CDR3 in DNA: TGCGCCAGCAGCTTGGGACAGGGAAGCTACGAGCAGTACTTC.